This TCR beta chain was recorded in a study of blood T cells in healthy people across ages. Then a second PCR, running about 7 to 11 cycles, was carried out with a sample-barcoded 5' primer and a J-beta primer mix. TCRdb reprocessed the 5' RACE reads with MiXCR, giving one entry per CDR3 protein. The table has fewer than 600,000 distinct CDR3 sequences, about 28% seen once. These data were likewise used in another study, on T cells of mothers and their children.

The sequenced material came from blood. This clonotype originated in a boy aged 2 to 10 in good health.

The CDR3 here is CASSPPMGSDTQYF. CDR3 sequence (DNA): TGTGCCAGCAGTCCACCCATGGGTTCTGATACGCAGTATTTT. The rearrangement joins TRBV12-3 or TRBV12-4 to TRBJ2-3; D unresolved. V lost 5 bases to trimming and J lost 6 bases, with 15 bases between them. This CDR3 comprises 14 residues.